Listed below are T cell receptor beta chains from one sample, sequenced in a study of blood T cells in healthy people across ages. TCRdb itself ran the 5' RACE reads through MiXCR, one entry per CDR3 protein. Of about 970,000 distinct CDR3 sequences listed, roughly half are singletons. Material for sequencing was blood. The receptors were sampled from a woman in her sixties in good health. CDR3s include the opening cysteine and the closing phenylalanine or tryptophan. The order of the fields is D gene, CDR3 length, J gene, clone size, V gene, CDR3 DNA, CDR3 protein. D genes are given only for firm matches. Not every row has a clone size; where given, it reads once, few, many or a size class.

D gene: NA
CDR3 length: 14
J gene: TRBJ2-7
clone size: NA
V gene: TRBV29-1
CDR3 DNA: TGCAGCGCTGCGTCGGGGGGCTTTTACAATGAGCAGTACTTC
CDR3 protein: CSAASGGFYNEQYF

D gene: NA
CDR3 length: 12
J gene: TRBJ2-7
clone size: NA
V gene: TRBV20-1
CDR3 DNA: TGCAGTGCTAGTATTCAGCGCTACGAGCAGTACTTC
CDR3 protein: CSASIQRYEQYF

D gene: NA
CDR3 length: 13
J gene: TRBJ1-1
clone size: NA
V gene: TRBV27
CDR3 DNA: TGTGCCAGCAGTCCCGTTCGTAGGACTGAAGCTTTCTTT
CDR3 protein: CASSPVRRTEAFF

D gene: NA
CDR3 length: 15
J gene: TRBJ2-7
clone size: NA
V gene: TRBV7-9
CDR3 DNA: TGTGCCAGGCCACCTCTGGGGGAGAATTTCTACGAGCAGTACTTC
CDR3 protein: CARPPLGENFYEQYF

D gene: NA
CDR3 length: 19
J gene: TRBJ1-2
clone size: NA
V gene: TRBV15
CDR3 DNA: TGTGCCACCAGCAGAGATACTTTTTTACGAGGGGGGCCTGGGTATGGCTACACCTTC
CDR3 protein: CATSRDTFLRGGPGYGYTF

D gene: TRBD2
CDR3 length: 16
J gene: TRBJ2-7
clone size: NA
V gene: TRBV12-3/TRBV12-4
CDR3 DNA: TGTGCCAGCAGTTTAAAACTAGCGGGAGCAGCGTACGAGCAGTACTTC
CDR3 protein: CASSLKLAGAAYEQYF

D gene: TRBD2
CDR3 length: 15
J gene: TRBJ2-7
clone size: NA
V gene: TRBV3-1
CDR3 DNA: TGTGCCAGCAGCCAAGGGACTAGCGGGGTCTACGAGCAGTACTTC
CDR3 protein: CASSQGTSGVYEQYF

D gene: NA
CDR3 length: 12
J gene: TRBJ2-4
clone size: few
V gene: TRBV27
CDR3 DNA: TGTGCCAGCAGTCAGAGGGCTAGTCGTCAGTACTTC
CDR3 protein: CASSQRASRQYF

D gene: NA
CDR3 length: 12
J gene: TRBJ2-3
clone size: few
V gene: TRBV28
CDR3 DNA: TGTGCCAGCAGTACGTCCCCAGATACGCAGTATTTT
CDR3 protein: CASSTSPDTQYF

D gene: NA
CDR3 length: 12
J gene: TRBJ2-3
clone size: few
V gene: TRBV7-3
CDR3 DNA: TGTGCCAGCAGCTTAAGTTCCGGGACGCAGTATTTT
CDR3 protein: CASSLSSGTQYF

D gene: NA
CDR3 length: 13
J gene: TRBJ2-1
clone size: NA
V gene: TRBV29-1
CDR3 DNA: TGCAGCGTTCGAGGGGGAGAGGTGAGTGAGCAGTTCTTC
CDR3 protein: CSVRGGEVSEQFF

D gene: TRBD2
CDR3 length: 17
J gene: TRBJ2-4
clone size: NA
V gene: TRBV12-3/TRBV12-4
CDR3 DNA: TGTGCCAGCAGCCGGCCGGGACTAGCGGGAGGGAAAAACATTCAGTACTTC
CDR3 protein: CASSRPGLAGGKNIQYF

D gene: NA
CDR3 length: 14
J gene: TRBJ2-3
clone size: once
V gene: TRBV28
CDR3 DNA: TGTGCCACCTTTGCCGGGGGACTCACAGGGACGCGGTATTTT
CDR3 protein: CATFAGGLTGTRYF

D gene: TRBD2
CDR3 length: 15
J gene: TRBJ2-7
clone size: NA
V gene: TRBV10-2
CDR3 DNA: TGCGCCAGCAGTGACCTGACTAGCGGGAGGTACGAGCAGTACTTC
CDR3 protein: CASSDLTSGRYEQYF

D gene: TRBD2
CDR3 length: 16
J gene: TRBJ2-3
clone size: few
V gene: TRBV2
CDR3 DNA: TGTGCCAGCAGTCCGATGACTAGCGGGATTACAGATACGCAGTATTTT
CDR3 protein: CASSPMTSGITDTQYF

D gene: TRBD2
CDR3 length: 16
J gene: TRBJ2-3
clone size: NA
V gene: TRBV7-2
CDR3 DNA: TGTGCCAGCAGTCCTAGGACTAGCGGGATTGTTGATACGCAGTATTTT
CDR3 protein: CASSPRTSGIVDTQYF

D gene: NA
CDR3 length: 12
J gene: TRBJ2-1
clone size: NA
V gene: TRBV20-1
CDR3 DNA: TGCAGTGCTTCCTCGGGGGACAATGAGCGGTTCTTC
CDR3 protein: CSASSGDNERFF

D gene: NA
CDR3 length: 13
J gene: TRBJ2-5
clone size: NA
V gene: TRBV25-1
CDR3 DNA: TGTGCCAGCAGTGCTCGTATCCAAGAGACCCAGTACTTC
CDR3 protein: CASSARIQETQYF

D gene: TRBD2
CDR3 length: 14
J gene: TRBJ2-1
clone size: few
V gene: TRBV27
CDR3 DNA: TGTGCCAGCAGACCGGGACTAGCGACTAATGAGCAGTTCTTC
CDR3 protein: CASRPGLATNEQFF

D gene: TRBD1
CDR3 length: 15
J gene: TRBJ2-2
clone size: NA
V gene: TRBV7-8
CDR3 DNA: TGTGCCAGCAGCTTAGACTGGACAGGGGGCGGGGAGCTGTTTTTT
CDR3 protein: CASSLDWTGGGELFF

D gene: TRBD1
CDR3 length: 15
J gene: TRBJ2-5
clone size: NA
V gene: TRBV24-1
CDR3 DNA: TGTGCCACCGGGATTCGGGACAGGGCCTACAATGAGCAGTACTTC
CDR3 protein: CATGIRDRAYNEQYF

D gene: NA
CDR3 length: 15
J gene: TRBJ2-3
clone size: few
V gene: TRBV9
CDR3 DNA: TGTGCCAGCAGCGCTAGGTGGCTAGCCGCAGATACGCAGTATTTT
CDR3 protein: CASSARWLAADTQYF

D gene: NA
CDR3 length: 14
J gene: TRBJ1-2
clone size: few
V gene: TRBV6-1
CDR3 DNA: TGTGCCAGCAGTGAAGATGGACAAAACTATGGCTACACCTTC
CDR3 protein: CASSEDGQNYGYTF

D gene: NA
CDR3 length: 14
J gene: TRBJ2-7
clone size: NA
V gene: TRBV27
CDR3 DNA: TGTGCCAGCAGTCGTACGGGGTATGGATACGAGCAGTACTTC
CDR3 protein: CASSRTGYGYEQYF

D gene: TRBD1
CDR3 length: 12
J gene: TRBJ2-7
clone size: NA
V gene: TRBV7-9
CDR3 DNA: TGTGCCAGCGACAGGGGAACCTACGAGCAGTACTTC
CDR3 protein: CASDRGTYEQYF

D gene: TRBD2
CDR3 length: 14
J gene: TRBJ2-7
clone size: NA
V gene: TRBV7-2
CDR3 DNA: TGTGCCAGCAGCTCCGGGACTATACCGGCCGAGCAGTACTTC
CDR3 protein: CASSSGTIPAEQYF

D gene: NA
CDR3 length: 13
J gene: TRBJ1-2
clone size: NA
V gene: TRBV6-1
CDR3 DNA: TGTGCCAGCAGTGATCGGCCGGGTTATGGCTACACCTTC
CDR3 protein: CASSDRPGYGYTF

D gene: NA
CDR3 length: 16
J gene: TRBJ1-1
clone size: NA
V gene: TRBV2
CDR3 DNA: TGTGCCAGCAACCCAGCCCCCGGGCAGACTACCACTGAAGCTTTCTTT
CDR3 protein: CASNPAPGQTTTEAFF